A single sample is the source of the 22 T cell receptor beta chains below, sequenced in a study of neoadjuvant anti-PD-1 for oral cavity cancer. Here immunoSEQ multiplex PCR was the method, and the copy in TCRdb shows in-frame clones only, minus some. The sample lists about 61,000 clones; 79% were seen once. The sample consisted of PBMCs, taken before nivolumab (anti-PD-1) treatment. The receptors come from a person aged 35 to 85 with oral cavity squamous cell carcinoma.

The DNA for the CDR3 is TGTGCCAGCACCCTTCCCGGAAGAGCCCAGCATTTT. Its protein product is CASTLPGRAQHF. This chain connects TRBV28 to TRBJ1-5; D remains ambiguous. This CDR3 comprises 12 residues. The germline gives CDR1 MDHEN, CDR2 SYDVKM. V lost 7 bases and J lost 11, with 15 bases in between. The full variable domain, in which reference TRBV28 and TRBJ1-5 provide the parts outside the CDR3, is DVKVTQSSRYLVKRTGEKVFLECVQDMDHENMFWYRQDPGLGLRLIYFSYDVKMKEKGDIPEGYSVSREKKERFSLILESASTNQTSMYLCASTLPGRAQHFGDGTRLSIL.

The rearrangement uses TRBV28 and TRBJ1-2; possibly TRBD1 for D (5 bases). Germline V gene sequence: CDR1 MDHEN, CDR2 SYDVKM. The CDR3 loop spans 14 amino acids. V dropped 3 bases and J dropped 4 bases, with 12 bases sitting between them. CDR3 protein: CASSFSGGSYGYTF. The CDR3 DNA reads TGTGCCAGCAGTTTTTCGGGGGGGAGCTATGGCTACACCTTC.

This clone was seen only a few times. The chain recombines TRBV2 with TRBJ1-4, with D unclear. The ends were cut back, 6 bases at V and 5 bases at J, with 10 bases in the middle. The CDR3 loop spans 13 amino acids. Germline CDR1 is SNHLY and CDR2 is FYNNEI. CDR3 sequence (DNA): TGTGCCAGCAGAGTAGGGCGGAATGAAAAACTGTTTTTT. This encodes CASRVGRNEKLFF. Supplemented by reference TRBV2 and TRBJ1-4, the full variable domain reads EPEVTQTPSHQVTQMGQEVILRCVPISNHLYFYWYRQILGQKVEFLVSFYNNEISEKSEIFDDQFSVERPDGSNFTLKIRSTKLEDSAMYFCASRVGRNEKLFFGSGTQLSVL.

The chain employs TRBV5-4 and TRBJ2-2; tentatively, D is TRBD1 or TRBD2 (5 bases each). CDR3 length equals 15 residues. Trimming shortened V by 2 bases and J by 6 bases, and 14 bases separated the two germline ends. CDR1 and CDR2 (germline): SGHNT, YYREEE (reference sequence). CDR3 in amino acids: CASSFGQGGPGELFF. CDR3 sequence (DNA): TGTGCCAGCAGCTTTGGCCAGGGCGGGCCCGGGGAGCTGTTTTTT.

This sequence joins TRBV6-4 and TRBJ1-2; D not certain. Trimming pared 2 bases from V and 5 bases from J, leaving 9 bases between. Looked up from germline, CDR1 is MRHNA and CDR2 is SNTAGT. The CDR3 extends over 13 amino acids. This CDR3 reads CASSDQQGYGYTF. CDR3 bases: TGTGCCAGCAGTGACCAGCAAGGTTATGGCTACACCTTC.

This clone was seen once. This chain connects TRBV7-2 to TRBJ2-3, with TRBD2 identical over 8 bases. Germline CDR1 and CDR2: SGHTA and FQGNSA. The V segment lost 5 bases and the J segment 7 bases; nucleotides outside the gene matches: 20. There are 18 residues in the CDR3. CDR3 nucleotide sequence: TGTGCCAGCAGCCCGGGGATGGGGCAGCGGGGGCCCACGAATACGCAGTATTTT. It codes for CASSPGMGQRGPTNTQYF.

V is TRBV9 and J is TRBJ2-7, with TRBD2 as a possible D gene (5 bases). Trimming stripped 4 bases from V and 0 bases from J, with 11 bases between. The CDR3 loop spans 14 amino acids. Germline lookup yields CDR1 SGDLS and CDR2 YYNGEE. The CDR3 loop is CASSLLVDSYEQYF. In DNA form, the CDR3 reads TGTGCCAGCAGCCTACTAGTGGACTCCTACGAGCAGTACTTC.

This clone was seen a few times. The chain is built from TRBV19 and TRBJ1-1, with unresolved D. The germline CDR1 and CDR2 sequences are LNHDA and SQIVND (reference sequence). V lost 4 bases, J lost 1 base, and 10 bases lay in between. The CDR3 is 14 amino acids. CDR3 nucleotide sequence: TGTGCCAGTAGTACCGTCCCAGGGAACACTGAAGCTTTCTTT. Translated: CASSTVPGNTEAFF.

The chain couples TRBV5-5 to TRBJ1-1, with 7 bases aligning to TRBD1. The CDR3 is made up of 16 amino acids. J was trimmed by 0 bases and V by 1 base; bases with no gene match: 6. Germline V gene lookup returns CDR1 SGHKS and CDR2 YYEKEE (reference sequence). The CDR3 DNA sequence: TGTGCCAGCAGCTTGAAGGGACAGCTGATGAACACTGAAGCTTTCTTT. This translates into CASSLKGQLMNTEAFF.

J is TRBJ2-5 and V is TRBV19; D remains unclear. The CDR3 totals 15 residues. The V end lost 7 bases, the J end lost 1 base, and 16 bases lay between the germline ends. The germline V gene has CDR1 LNHDA and CDR2 SQIVND (reference sequence). The CDR3 here is CASTPTSTFQETQYF. The CDR3 region has the DNA TGTGCCAGTACCCCGACAAGCACTTTCCAAGAGACCCAGTACTTC.

The chain recombines TRBV27 with TRBJ1-6, with D possibly matching TRBD1 (5 bases). Trimming cost V 5 bases and J 16 bases, with 15 bases left between them. The germline V gene encodes CDR1 MNHEY and CDR2 SMNVEV (reference sequence). The CDR3 is 12 amino acids. The CDR3 DNA reads as TGTGCCAGCAGTGTCCGTCCAGGGCCTCTCCACTTT. Amino acid sequence: CASSVRPGPLHF.

In DNA form, the CDR3 reads TGCAGTGCCCCAAACAGGGTGTTGGCTTTCTTT. This encodes CSAPNRVLAFF. The V gene is TRBV20-1, the J gene TRBJ1-1, with TRBD1 as a possible D gene (6 bases). CDR3 size: 11 residues. Germline V lookup: CDR1 DFQATT, CDR2 SNEGSKA (reference sequence). V gave up 6 bases and J gave up 11 bases, with 16 bases separating them.

The CDR3 DNA reads as TGTGCCAGCAGCCCGACCGGGGAGCATACGCAGTATTTT. It specifies CASSPTGEHTQYF. This rearrangement joins TRBV6-5 to TRBJ2-3, with D perhaps matching TRBD2 (5 bases). Trimming took 6 bases from V and 7 from J, leaving 14 bases between them. In germline, CDR1 is MNHEY, CDR2 SVGAGI. This CDR3 spans 13 amino acids.

The chain has TRBV5-1 and TRBJ1-1; D possibly corresponds to TRBD1 (5 bases). The V gene lost 3 bases and the J gene lost 0 bases, with 15 bases spanning the gap. CDR1 SGHRS and CDR2 YFSETQ come from the germline V gene. The CDR3 sequence is 16 residues long. CDR3 nucleotides: TGCGCCAGCAGCTCCCGGGACGGATTTATGAACACTGAAGCTTTCTTT. Protein product: CASSSRDGFMNTEAFF.

The J gene is TRBJ1-1, the V gene TRBV2; TRBD1 is a possible D gene (5 bases). Germline assignment: CDR1 SNHLY and CDR2 FYNNEI. CDR3 length: 14 residues. Trimming took off 4 bases at V and 0 bases at J, with 9 bases between the two ends. For the CDR3, the DNA is TGTGCCAGCAGTGGGGGACTATTGAACACTGAAGCTTTCTTT. This codes for CASSGGLLNTEAFF.

The V and J genes are TRBV18 and TRBJ2-3; TRBD2 matches 10 bases. The CDR3 totals 16 residues. Germline V gene sequence: CDR1 KGHSH, CDR2 LQKENI. V shed 3 bases and J 2 bases; nucleotides not matched to a gene: 5. CDR3 coding DNA: TGTGCCAGCTCACCCCTAGCGGGGGAACACACAGATACGCAGTATTTT. Translation: CASSPLAGEHTDTQYF.

The V and J genes are TRBV27 and TRBJ1-2, with D unclear. The germline V gene encodes CDR1 MNHEY and CDR2 SMNVEV (reference sequence). V was shortened by 4 bases and J by 1 base, with 10 bases between the two germline ends. The CDR3 is made up of 14 amino acids. CDR3 loop: CASSSNRLNYGYTF. DNA of the CDR3: TGTGCCAGCAGTTCTAACAGACTTAACTATGGCTACACCTTC.

The chain combines TRBV2 with TRBJ1-5; TRBD1 might be the D (5 bases). The V gene's germline CDR1 is SNHLY and CDR2 FYNNEI. Trimming cost V 7 bases and J 4 bases, with 17 bases left between them. This CDR3 has 15 amino acids. The chain's CDR3 is CASTPTGALNQPQHF. In DNA form, the CDR3 reads TGTGCCAGCACCCCCACCGGGGCCCTAAATCAGCCCCAGCATTTT.

J is TRBJ2-3 and V is TRBV9, with D perhaps TRBD1 or TRBD2 (5 bases each). V gave up 3 bases and J gave up 7 bases, with 15 bases separating them. In germline, CDR1 is SGDLS, CDR2 YYNGEE. This CDR3 comprises 14 residues. CDR3 amino acids: CASSAALGPNTQYF. The CDR3, as DNA: TGTGCCAGCAGCGCAGCCCTGGGACCAAATACGCAGTATTTT.

The sample holds one count of this clone. The chain has TRBV5-4 and TRBJ1-5, with 8 bases aligning to TRBD1. The CDR3 extends over 14 amino acids. After removal of 4 bases from V and 7 bases from J, the junction contained 7 bases not matched to a gene. CDR1 and CDR2 from the germline V gene are SGHNT and YYREEE (reference sequence). CDR3 sequence reads: CASSRQGMWQPQHF. The DNA of the CDR3 is TGTGCCAGCAGCCGACAGGGGATGTGGCAGCCCCAGCATTTT. The full variable domain, completed using reference TRBV5-4 and TRBJ1-5, is ETGVTQSPTHLIKTRGQQVTLRCSSQSGHNTVSWYQQALGQGPQFIFQYYREEENGRGNFPPRFSGLQFPNYSSELNVNALELDDSALYLCASSRQGMWQPQHFGDGTRLSIL.

In this sample, this clone turned up many times. V and J are TRBV2 and TRBJ1-2; 9 bases fit TRBD1. CDR3 size: 15 residues. V was pared by 7 bases and J by 7 bases, with 13 bases of the junction left unmatched. CDR1 and CDR2 from the germline V gene are SNHLY and FYNNEI. The CDR3 sequence: CASTKDRGTARGYTF. The CDR3 region has the DNA TGTGCCAGCACTAAGGACAGGGGAACAGCACGTGGCTACACCTTC.

This clone appeared a single time. This chain connects TRBV2 to TRBJ2-3; 8 positions agree with TRBD2. This CDR3 contains 18 residues. The V gene's germline CDR1 is SNHLY and CDR2 FYNNEI. V trimming: 4 bases; J trimming: 5 bases; junction bases outside the gene matches: 17. Here the CDR3 reads CASSADPRGAGVRDTQYF. CDR3 in DNA: TGTGCCAGCAGTGCCGACCCCCGGGGAGCGGGGGTGAGAGATACGCAGTATTTT.